These 5 T cell receptor beta chains were sequenced from one sample in a study of kidney transplant recipient with SARS-CoV-2 infection. One entry per CDR3 protein results from TCRdb running MiXCR on the reads. The sample has some 220,000 distinct CDR3 sequences, around 30% seen once. The material sequenced was a blood sample, taken at baseline and around day 110 from a kidney transplant recipient. Source of these receptors: a male patient between 25 and 40 years old who had COVID-19 and was a kidney transplant recipient. The graft donor may have given rise to some T cells.

The chain joins TRBV21-1 to TRBJ2-3. TRBV21-1 is a pseudogene segment. This CDR3 comprises 17 residues. The CDR3 nucleotides are TGTGCCAGCAGTGGAGCGATAGCTACAGTCATGCAAGATACGCAGTATTTT. Translated: CASSGAIATVMQDTQYF.

Worth noting for this clonotype: This may be a read error: a much more frequent sequence differs by one nucleotide. The chain has TRBV7-9 and TRBJ1-2; the D is unclear. The length of the CDR3 is 15 residues. V lost 2 bases and J 8 bases, leaving 18 bases between the germline ends. CDR1 and CDR2 (germline): SEHNR, FQNEAQ (reference sequence). CDR3: CASSLTRASAGGYTF. CDR3 sequence (DNA): TGTGCCAGCAGCTTAACCCGGGCTTCCGCGGGGGGCTACACCTTC.

This clonotype occurred many times. The chain carries TRBV7-2 and TRBJ1-1; no reliable D call. V was clipped by 4 bases and J by 5 bases, with 14 bases between them. CDR3 size: 14 residues. Germline loops: CDR1 SGHTA, CDR2 FQGNSA. CDR3 in DNA: TGTGCCAGCAGCTCTATCTTAGTTGGGACTGAAGCTTTCTTT. Its translation: CASSSILVGTEAFF. Drawing the rest from reference TRBV7-2 and TRBJ1-1, the complete variable domain is GAGVSQSPSNKVTEKGKDVELRCDPISGHTALYWYRQSLGQGLEFLIYFQGNSAPDKSGLPSDRFSAERTGGSVSTLTIQRTQQEDSAVYLCASSSILVGTEAFFGQGTRLTVV.

The genes are TRBV29-1 and TRBJ1-2; 9 nucleotides align to TRBD1. Germline V CDR1 and CDR2: SQVTM, ANQGSEA. This CDR3 has 17 residues. V lost 3 bases to trimming and J lost 8 bases; unmatched junction nucleotides: 19. CDR3 DNA sequence: TGCAGCGTTGAGGGATGGGGGACAGGGAGTTTGACCGCCGGCTACACCTTC. It specifies CSVEGWGTGSLTAGYTF.

This clonotype was seen at least ten times. This chain links TRBV20-1 with TRBJ2-7; 7 positions agree with TRBD1. This CDR3 has 12 amino acids. J was trimmed by 5 bases and V by 4 bases; bases with no gene match: 5. CDR1 DFQATT and CDR2 SNEGSKA come from the germline V gene (reference sequence). The CDR3: CSAKRGTDEQYF. Here the CDR3 DNA reads TGCAGTGCTAAGAGAGGGACAGACGAGCAGTACTTC.